This passage covers 3 T cell receptor beta chains from one sample sequenced in a study of cytomegalovirus exposure and HLA in healthy donors. Data came from immunoSEQ multiplex PCR; TCRdb stores just in-frame clones and leaves some out. This sample carries 220,000 or so clones, 80% to 85% of them seen once, and the ten largest clones take roughly an eighth. Material: PBMCs. The source is a woman in her 30s in good health and CMV-seropositive.

The rearrangement joins TRBV27 to TRBJ2-1, with TRBD2 matching 11 bases. Unmatched junction bases numbered 3, after V lost 9 bases and J lost 5 bases. The CDR3 totals 13 residues. The germline V gene encodes CDR1 MNHEY and CDR2 SMNVEV (reference sequence). Written as DNA, the CDR3 is TGTGCCAGTAGCGGGAGGGCCGACAATGAGCAGTTCTTC. Its translation: CASSGRADNEQFF.

The V call is TRBV30, the J call TRBJ2-2; D perhaps matches TRBD1 (5 bases). V was clipped by 1 base and J by 4 bases, with 13 bases between them. Germline V gives CDR1 GTSNPN, CDR2 SVGIG (reference sequence). The length of the CDR3 is 15 residues. The CDR3 coding sequence is TGTGCCTGGAGTGGGGGCGGTTACACCACCGGGGAGCTGTTTTTT. Its translation is CAWSGGGYTTGELFF.

This clone is termed medium-sized (0.01 to 0.1%). The gene calls are TRBV5-1 and TRBJ2-3; TRBD2 matches 8 bases. Germline V lookup: CDR1 SGHRS, CDR2 YFSETQ. Germline trimming cut 3 bases from V and 2 bases from J; bases unmatched to any gene: 8. CDR3 size: 16 residues. The CDR3 DNA sequence: TGCGCCAGCAGCTCCCGGACTAGCACCTACACAGATACGCAGTATTTT. Translated, it gives CASSSRTSTYTDTQYF.